This paragraph covers one T cell receptor beta chain sequence. This clone was seen a few times. There is no known antigen for this receptor. Base qualities are not recorded, but no much larger clone differs from it by a single base. These data are taken from a study of regulatory dendritic cells for organ transplantation (dated by TCRdb to 2016 to 2017). Background for the entire study: Before and after allostimulation with regulatory or mature dendritic cells, TCRbeta repertoires were sequenced from sorted naive and memory CD4+ and CD8+ T cells. The study at large found these results: Only a couple of subjects were sequenced, and the authors noted considerable between-individual heterogeneity in the alloreactive memory CD8+ T cell pool. Expansion of memory CD8+ clones was induced by allostimulation in both subjects, but more limited expansion appeared to be induced by regulatory dendritic cells than by mature dendritic cells. Repertoires were highly diverse in naive CD4+ and CD8+ T cells, less diverse in memory cells, and most oligoclonal in memory CD8+ cells. Of the resting subsets, the one holding the most alloreactive TCR clonotypes was memory CD8+ T cells.

Multiplexed two-step PCR with Vbeta-specific forward primers and Jbeta-specific reverse primers was used to amplify TCRbeta CDR3 regions. Through the immunoSEQ service, TCRbeta libraries were sequenced on an Illumina instrument. On the authors' methods: IMGT annotation was used to assign V, D and J genes, and synthetic CDR3 analogues were used to correct the counts for multiplex PCR bias. In the immunoSEQ Analyzer, repertoire clonality was calculated as one minus the normalized Shannon entropy. Clonal expansion was defined by Fisher's exact test with Benjamini-Hochberg false discovery rate control, using two-tailed P<0.01. As stored in TCRdb, this immuneACCESS dataset retains in-frame rearrangements with V and J assigned. A fraction of the clones does not appear; measured against another copy, unresolved V genes explain less than half of the discrepancy, and the remainder lacks a known reason. D and trimming were read from the DNA, whereas the V and J calls and clone size are those reported in that table. For this sample there are 29,000 or so clones; 60% to 80% appear just once. The top ten clones comprise less than 2.5% of the sample.

Sequences SNHLY (CDR1) and FYNNEI (CDR2) are obtained from the germline V gene. V is clipped by 3 bases and J by 5 bases, and the sequence between their germline boundaries is 8 bases long. The CDR3 numbers 12 residues from cysteine through phenylalanine. The CDR3 DNA has 36 bases and is translated from base 1. FACS was used to sort naive T cells as CD45RA+ cells and memory T cells as CD45RO+ CD4+ or CD8+ cells. Two healthy control subjects provided the T cells used for TCR sequencing. Unstimulated sorted T cell subsets were used as baseline controls for the mixed lymphocyte reactions. The Qiagen DNeasy Blood & Tissue Kit was used for extraction of genomic DNA.

The TCR was taken from a human donor in good health. The specimen was memory CD4+ T cells from blood. The sample's cell subset or site, from its label and the paper: CD45RO+ memory T cells. Recombination connected TRBV2 to TRBJ2-7; the D gene cannot be named for sure. The CDR3 here reads CASSELIHEQYF. The nucleotide sequence is given as TGTGCCAGCAGTGAGTTAATTCACGAGCAGTACTTC.